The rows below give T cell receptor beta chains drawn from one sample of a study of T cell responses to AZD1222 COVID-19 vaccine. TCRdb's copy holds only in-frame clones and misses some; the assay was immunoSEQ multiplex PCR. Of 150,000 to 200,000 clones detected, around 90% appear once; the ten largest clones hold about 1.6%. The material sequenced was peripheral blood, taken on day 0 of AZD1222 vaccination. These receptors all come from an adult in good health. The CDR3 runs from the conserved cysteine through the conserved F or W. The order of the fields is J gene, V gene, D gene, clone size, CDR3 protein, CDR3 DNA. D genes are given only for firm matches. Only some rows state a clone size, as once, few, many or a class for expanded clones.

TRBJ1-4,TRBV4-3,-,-,CASSRSWTAGNEKLFF,TGCGCCAGCAGCCGCTCATGGACAGCCGGAAATGAAAAACTGTTTTTT
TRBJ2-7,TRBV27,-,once,CASSLPSSVSYEQYF,TGTGCCAGCAGTTTACCGTCTAGCGTCTCCTACGAGCAGTACTTC
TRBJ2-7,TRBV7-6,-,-,CASSLTGTGAYEQYF,TGTGCCAGCAGCTTAACCGGGACGGGAGCCTACGAGCAGTACTTC
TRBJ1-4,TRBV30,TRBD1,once,CAWSINVRGPFF,TGTGCCTGGAGCATAAACGTTAGGGGGCCGTTTTTT
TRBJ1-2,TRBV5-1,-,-,CASSPEGDRGYGYTF,TGCGCCAGCAGCCCCGAAGGGGATCGGGGCTATGGCTACACCTTC
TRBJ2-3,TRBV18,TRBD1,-,CASSPPRGQGARDTQYF,TGTGCCAGCTCACCACCGAGAGGTCAGGGGGCGCGGGATACGCAGTATTTT
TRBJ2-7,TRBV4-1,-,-,CASSRTSSSYEQYF,TGCGCCAGCAGCAGGACATCCAGCTCCTACGAGCAGTACTTC
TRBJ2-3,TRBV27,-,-,CASSWGGTDTQYF,TGTGCCAGCAGTTGGGGGGGCACAGATACGCAGTATTTT
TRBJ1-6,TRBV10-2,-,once,CASSRDGYNSPLHF,TGCGCCAGCAGTCGGGACGGTTATAATTCACCCCTCCACTTT
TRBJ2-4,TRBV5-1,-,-,CASSLVARGENIQYF,TGCGCCAGCAGCTTGGTGGCTAGGGGGGAAAACATTCAGTACTTC
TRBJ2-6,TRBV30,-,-,CAWSVLDRPSGANVLTF,TGTGCCTGGAGTGTACTCGACAGGCCTTCTGGGGCCAACGTCCTGACTTTC
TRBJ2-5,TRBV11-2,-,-,CASSIVSRLSETQYF,TGTGCCAGCAGCATAGTTTCCAGGCTGTCGGAGACCCAGTACTTC
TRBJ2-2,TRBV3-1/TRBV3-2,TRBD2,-,CASSQEREWGGELFF,TGTGCCAGCAGCCAGGAGCGGGAGTGGGGCGGGGAGCTGTTTTTT
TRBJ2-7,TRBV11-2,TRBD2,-,CASSNREASGVSYEQYF,TGTGCCAGCAGCAACCGAGAGGCTAGCGGGGTCTCCTACGAGCAGTACTTC
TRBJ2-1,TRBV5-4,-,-,CASSGDRSNEQFF,TGTGCCAGCAGCGGTGACAGGTCGAATGAGCAGTTCTTC
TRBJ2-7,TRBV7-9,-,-,CASSARGDLYEQYF,TGTGCCAGCAGCGCCAGGGGCGACCTTTACGAGCAGTACTTC
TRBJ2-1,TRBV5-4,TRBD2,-,CASSLGSGSYNEQFF,TGTGCCAGCAGCTTGGGTAGCGGGAGTTACAATGAGCAGTTCTTC
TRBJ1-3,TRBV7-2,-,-,CASSAQGAKGNTIYF,TGTGCCAGCAGCGCACAGGGCGCAAAGGGAAACACCATATATTTT
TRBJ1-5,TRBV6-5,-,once,CASSSRVAGSNQPQHF,TGTGCCAGCAGTTCGCGGGTAGCAGGCAGCAATCAGCCCCAGCATTTT
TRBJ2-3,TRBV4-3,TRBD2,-,CASSQSRTSGGADTQYF,TGCGCCAGCAGCCAGTCTAGGACTAGCGGGGGAGCAGATACGCAGTATTTT
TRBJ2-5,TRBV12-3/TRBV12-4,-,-,CASKIGGMETQYF,TGTGCCAGCAAAATCGGGGGAATGGAGACCCAGTACTTC
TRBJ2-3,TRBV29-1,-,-,CSVEGEGTGQYF,TGCAGCGTTGAAGGGGAGGGGACAGGACAATATTTT
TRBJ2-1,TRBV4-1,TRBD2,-,CASSFLAGATYNEQFF,TGCGCCAGCAGCTTTCTAGCGGGGGCTACCTACAATGAGCAGTTCTTC
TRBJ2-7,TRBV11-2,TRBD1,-,CASSQDRVAYEQYF,TGTGCCAGCAGTCAGGACAGGGTAGCCTACGAGCAGTACTTC
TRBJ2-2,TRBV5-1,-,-,CASSQGHQLNTGELFF,TGCGCCAGCAGCCAGGGGCACCAACTGAACACCGGGGAGCTGTTTTTT
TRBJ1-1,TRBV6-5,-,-,CASLTRGAENTEAFF,TGTGCCAGCCTCACTCGGGGGGCCGAGAACACTGAAGCTTTCTTT
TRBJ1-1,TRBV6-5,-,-,CASIFGVVAFF,TGTGCCAGCATTTTCGGGGTGGTGGCTTTCTTT
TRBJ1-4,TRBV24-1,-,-,CATSDQIQGTRSEKLFF,TGTGCCACCAGTGACCAAATACAGGGAACTAGGAGTGAAAAACTGTTTTTT
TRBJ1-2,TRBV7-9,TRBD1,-,CASSYQGARHYGYTF,TGTGCCAGCAGTTACCAGGGGGCGAGGCACTATGGCTACACCTTC
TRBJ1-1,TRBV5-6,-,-,CASSWTKGYTEAFF,TGTGCCAGCAGCTGGACAAAGGGTTACACTGAAGCTTTCTTT
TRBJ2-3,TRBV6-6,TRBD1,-,CASSYSGTGPDTQYF,TGTGCCAGCAGTTACTCTGGGACAGGGCCAGATACGCAGTATTTT
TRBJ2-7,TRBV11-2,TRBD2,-,CASSPGTSNYEQYF,TGTGCCAGCAGCCCAGGGACTAGTAACTACGAGCAGTACTTC
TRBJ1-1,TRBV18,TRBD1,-,CASSLVGQGAIRTEAFF,TGTGCCAGCTCCCTCGTCGGACAGGGGGCGATTCGGACTGAAGCTTTCTTT
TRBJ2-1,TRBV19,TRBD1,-,CASSTGGQGYNEQFF,TGTGCCAGCAGCACCGGGGGACAGGGGTACAATGAGCAGTTCTTC
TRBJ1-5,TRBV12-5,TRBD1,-,CASAPGQGNQPQHF,TGTGCTAGTGCCCCGGGACAGGGAAACCAGCCCCAGCATTTT
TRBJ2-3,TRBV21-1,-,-,CASSKLQDTDTDTQYF,TGTGCCAGCAGCAAATTGCAGGACACCGACACAGATACGCAGTATTTT
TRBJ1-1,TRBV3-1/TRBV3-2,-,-,CASSQVIGSSAFF,TGTGCCAGCAGCCAGGTGATCGGGAGTTCGGCTTTCTTT
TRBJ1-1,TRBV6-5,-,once,CASSYGGGHTEAFF,TGTGCCAGCAGTTACGGGGGAGGGCACACTGAAGCTTTCTTT
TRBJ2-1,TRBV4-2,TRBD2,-,CASSQIGGGLHNEQFF,TGTGCCAGCAGCCAGATCGGGGGGGGGCTACACAATGAGCAGTTCTTC
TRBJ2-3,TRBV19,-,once,CASSITDTQYF,TGTGCCAGTAGTATTACTGATACGCAGTATTTT
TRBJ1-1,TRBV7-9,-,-,CASSLMLGTEAFF,TGTGCCAGCAGCTTAATGTTGGGCACTGAAGCTTTCTTT
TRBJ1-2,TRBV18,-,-,CASSRAGHSGYTF,TGTGCCAGCTCACGAGCGGGACACAGTGGCTACACCTTC
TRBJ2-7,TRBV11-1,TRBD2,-,CASSRTSGGYEQYF,TGTGCCAGCAGCCGGACTAGCGGGGGCTACGAGCAGTACTTC
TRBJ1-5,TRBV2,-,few,CASSERGGNQPQHF,TGTGCCAGCAGTGAACGGGGGGGCAATCAGCCCCAGCATTTT
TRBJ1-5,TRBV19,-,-,CASTLVGGGDQPQHF,TGTGCCAGTACCCTAGTGGGGGGAGGCGATCAGCCCCAGCATTTT
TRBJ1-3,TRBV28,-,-,CASSRLTGTGNTIYF,TGTGCCAGCAGCCGCCTCACAGGGACTGGAAACACCATATATTTT
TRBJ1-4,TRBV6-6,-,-,CASTWGGNEKLFF,TGTGCCAGCACCTGGGGGGGTAATGAAAAACTGTTTTTT
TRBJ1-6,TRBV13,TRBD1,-,CASSWGTVDGSPLHF,TGTGCCAGCAGCTGGGGGACAGTTGATGGTTCACCCCTCCACTTT
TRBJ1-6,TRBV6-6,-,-,CASSFSSYNSPLHF,TGTGCCAGCAGTTTTTCCTCCTATAATTCACCCCTCCACTTT